Shown below are 15 T cell receptor beta chains from a single sample sequenced in a study of PD-1 blockade in classical Hodgkin lymphoma. Every patient had relapsed following autologous stem cell transplantation, and cohorts differed in brentuximab vedotin exposure. Produced via immunoSEQ multiplex PCR; TCRdb's table is partial and in-frame only. This table holds 40,000 to 45,000 clones, around 80% found once. Sequencing was performed on peripheral blood mononuclear cells (PBMCs), taken at baseline. The receptors stem from a human donor with classical Hodgkin lymphoma.

This chain joins TRBV4-3 and TRBJ2-1; D is undetermined. The CDR3 extends over 16 amino acids. Germline V gene data show CDR1 as LGHNA and CDR2 as YSLEER. The V end lost 0 bases, the J end lost 0 bases, and 9 bases lay between the germline ends. CDR3 protein: CASSQDRSSSYNEQFF. As DNA, the CDR3 is TGCGCCAGCAGCCAAGATCGGTCCTCCTCCTACAATGAGCAGTTCTTC.

The chain links TRBV12-5 to TRBJ2-1; possibly TRBD2 for D (6 bases). Germline CDR1 and CDR2: LGHNT and FRNRAP. This CDR3 spans 13 amino acids. Deletions cut 0 bases from V and 10 bases from J, with 10 bases between. CDR3: CASGLVRSGEQFF. As DNA, the CDR3 is TGTGCTAGTGGTTTGGTACGAAGCGGGGAGCAGTTCTTC.

The chain couples TRBV11-3 to TRBJ2-5, with D hard to call. This CDR3 contains 13 residues. Germline V gives CDR1 SGHNT, CDR2 YENEEA. Trimming pared 1 base from V and 5 bases from J, leaving 8 bases between. In DNA form, the CDR3 reads TGTGCCAGCAGCTTAGCTGGTAGCGAGACCCAGTACTTC. This gives the protein CASSLAGSETQYF.

The chain uses TRBV5-1 and TRBJ2-7; 14 bases align to TRBD2. The CDR3 extends over 15 amino acids. Germline V gene sequence: CDR1 SGHRS, CDR2 YFSETQ. Trimming removed 4 bases from V and 2 bases from J; junction bases left unmatched: 2. CDR3 region: CASSPGLAGAYEQYF. For the CDR3, the DNA is TGCGCCAGCAGCCCGGGACTAGCGGGGGCCTACGAGCAGTACTTC. Complete variable domain (other parts from reference TRBV5-1 and TRBJ2-7): KAGVTQTPRYLIKTRGQQVTLSCSPISGHRSVSWYQQTPGQGLQFLFEYFSETQRNKGNFPGRFSGRQFSNSRSEMNVSTLELGDSALYLCASSPGLAGAYEQYFGPGTRLTVT.

The V gene is TRBV6-1, the J gene TRBJ2-1; tentative D call: TRBD2 (6 bases). The CDR3 is made up of 15 amino acids. V was cut by 0 bases and J by 5 bases, with 11 bases left in between. From germline, CDR1 is MNHNS and CDR2 SASEGT. The CDR3 loop is CASSEAGTFNNEQFF. CDR3 nucleotides: TGTGCCAGCAGTGAAGCAGGGACTTTTAACAATGAGCAGTTCTTC.

This chain uses TRBV16 with TRBJ1-6; D unclear. V gave up 4 bases and J gave up 8 bases, with 9 bases separating them. The CDR3 spans 13 residues. CDR1 is KGHSY and CDR2 is FQNENV in the germline V gene. The CDR3 DNA sequence: TGTGCCAGCAGCCGGGAAGAAGATTCACCCCTCCACTTT. Amino acid sequence: CASSREEDSPLHF. The variable domain in full, completed from reference TRBV16 and TRBJ1-6, reads GEEVAQTPKHLVRGEGQKAKLYCAPIKGHSYVFWYQQVLKNEFKFLISFQNENVFDETGMPKERFSAKCLPNSPCSLEIQATKLEDSAVYFCASSREEDSPLHFGNGTRLTVT.

This chain joins TRBV19 and TRBJ1-1; the match to TRBD1 covers 11 bases. The CDR3 contains 14 residues. Trimming removed 10 bases from V and 5 bases from J; junction bases left unmatched: 9. The germline gives CDR1 LNHDA, CDR2 SQIVND (reference sequence). CDR3 in DNA: TGTGCCACTACGGACAGGGGGCGAGGGACTGAAGCTTTCTTT. Translated, it gives CATTDRGRGTEAFF.

The chain couples TRBV9 to TRBJ1-3; D gene uncertain. The V gene's germline CDR1 is SGDLS and CDR2 YYNGEE. V was clipped by 3 bases and J by 2 bases, with 12 bases between them. The CDR3 covers 15 residues. The CDR3 bases are TGTGCCAGCAGCGGGGGAGGGAACCCTGGAAACACCATATATTTT. It is translated as CASSGGGNPGNTIYF.

This clone was found once. The chain is built from TRBV18 and TRBJ2-3; 11 nucleotides align to TRBD2. The J segment lost 8 bases and the V segment lost 3 bases, leaving 7 bases of the junction unmatched. CDR3 length: 15 residues. Germline loops: CDR1 KGHSH, CDR2 LQKENI. CDR3 sequence: CASSPGLAELGTQYF. The CDR3 bases are TGTGCCAGCTCACCGGGACTAGCGGAACTGGGTACGCAGTATTTT.

The chain couples TRBV7-9 to TRBJ2-2; either TRBD1 or TRBD2 may fit D (5 bases each). The CDR3 has 14 residues. V gave up 3 bases and J gave up 4 bases, with 9 bases separating them. The germline V gene encodes CDR1 SEHNR and CDR2 FQNEAQ (reference sequence). The CDR3 bases are TGTGCCAGCAGCTTTTATGGGACCACCGGGGAGCTGTTTTTT. Its protein product is CASSFYGTTGELFF.

J is TRBJ2-7 and V is TRBV27; 7 bases align to TRBD2. CDR3 size: 14 residues. J lost 3 bases, V lost 5 bases, and 7 bases had no gene match. Germline CDR1 and CDR2: MNHEY and SMNVEV (reference sequence). CDR3 loop: CASSPGLRLYEQYF. The CDR3 DNA follows: TGTGCCAGCAGTCCGGGACTAAGGCTCTACGAGCAGTACTTC.

The rearrangement uses TRBV10-3 and TRBJ1-1; 9 bases map to TRBD1. There are 16 residues in the CDR3. J gave up 5 bases and V 3 bases, and 10 bases lay outside the gene matches. Germline V gene sequence: CDR1 ENHRY, CDR2 SYGVKD. The CDR3 DNA sequence: TGTGCCATCAGTGAAGCCACAGGGGGCGCGGTAACTGAAGCTTTCTTT. Protein product: CAISEATGGAVTEAFF.

This clone was found a few times. Here the CDR3 reads CASSPLFGYTF. CDR3 sequence (DNA): TGTGCCAGCAGCCCGTTATTTGGCTACACCTTC. The chain combines TRBV6-5 with TRBJ1-2; no firm D call. CDR3 length: 11 residues. Looked up from germline, CDR1 is MNHEY and CDR2 is SVGAGI. Trimming took 6 bases from V and 7 from J, leaving 9 bases between them.

The rearrangement joins TRBV4-3 to TRBJ2-3; 7 bases line up with TRBD2. CDR3 size: 19 residues. Per the germline V gene, CDR1 is LGHNA and CDR2 is YSLEER. The V gene end was trimmed by 0 bases and the J gene end by 0 bases; junction bases not matched to a gene: 12. CDR3 nucleotides: TGCGCCAGCAGCCAAGATTGGGCCCATCTAGCGGCTAGCACAGATACGCAGTATTTT. Translated: CASSQDWAHLAASTDTQYF.

V gene TRBV11-2 combines with J gene TRBJ1-3; possibly TRBD1 for D (5 bases). This CDR3 contains 16 residues. Germline CDR1 is SGHAT and CDR2 is FQNNGV. The germline V and J ends were trimmed by 4 bases and 4 bases, with 17 bases remaining between them. The CDR3 region has the DNA TGTGCCAGCAGCTCAATTCAGGGAGTACTCGGAAACACCATATATTTT. Its translation is CASSSIQGVLGNTIYF.